Listed below are T cell receptor beta chains from one sample, sequenced in a study of blood T cell repertoires in COVID-19. The assay was immunoSEQ multiplex PCR, and TCRdb's table has in-frame clones only and misses some. The sample has 150,000 to 200,000 clones; approximately 87% are singletons. The sample was peripheral blood. The receptors here all came from a young man with active or convalescent COVID-19. CDR3s leave out the opening cysteine and the closing phenylalanine or tryptophan. D genes are given only for firm matches.

D	V	J	CDR3
.	TRBV5-5	TRBJ2-1	ASSTRDLHNEQF
.	TRBV11-2	TRBJ2-3	ASSRGADTDTQY
TRBD1	TRBV24-1	TRBJ2-5	ATSDRTGWQETQY
.	TRBV13	TRBJ2-7	ASSSAVRGTYEQY
.	TRBV27	TRBJ2-7	ASSAYGGAYEQY
.	TRBV19	TRBJ1-2	ASSFQREGKGYT
TRBD2	TRBV29-1	TRBJ2-7	SVAGGFRYEQY
TRBD2	TRBV7-2	TRBJ2-3	ASSLTSGTDTQY
TRBD1	TRBV7-2	TRBJ2-5	ASSPDRARETQY
.	TRBV29-1	TRBJ1-5	SVHSNQPQH
TRBD1	TRBV24-1	TRBJ2-1	ATSERPGQGSYNEQF
.	TRBV28	TRBJ1-1	ASSSAQGGGGLYTEAF
.	TRBV2	TRBJ2-7	ASSRTETYEQY
.	TRBV11-2	TRBJ1-2	ASSLSPDNYGYT
.	TRBV18	TRBJ1-2	ASSADGGYGYT
.	TRBV7-8	TRBJ2-3	ASSPLSPIEITDTQY
.	TRBV28	TRBJ2-7	ASTLTAGYEQY
TRBD1	TRBV28	TRBJ1-2	ASSRDRVYGYT
.	TRBV18	TRBJ1-1	ASSPTTGSNTEAF
.	TRBV5-5	TRBJ1-2	ASSPLGEGNYGYT
.	TRBV7-2	TRBJ2-1	ASSLAGGGASYNEQF
.	TRBV28	TRBJ1-5	ASSGQSSNQPQH
.	TRBV18	TRBJ2-7	ASSPPDSKYEQY
TRBD1	TRBV11-1	TRBJ2-2	ASSRQGANTGELF
.	TRBV4-1	TRBJ1-6	ASSQDHPTGTNSPLH
.	TRBV7-9	TRBJ2-1	ASSPTHNEQF
TRBD1	TRBV2	TRBJ1-1	ASSYTGQTREAF
TRBD2	TRBV11-1	TRBJ2-7	ASSEGLDKAEQY
TRBD1	TRBV7-8	TRBJ2-1	ASSWGQGAGEQF
.	TRBV12-5	TRBJ1-1	ASGREGTEAF
.	TRBV4-1	TRBJ1-2	ASSQEGRGRRGGYT
.	TRBV18	TRBJ1-5	ASSPLGEGSNQPQH
.	TRBV2	TRBJ2-7	ASNGAGSAYEQY
.	TRBV5-1	TRBJ2-5	ASSFGGAETQY
.	TRBV6-5	TRBJ1-2	ASSSMAGDGRGYT
.	TRBV9	TRBJ2-1	ASSVVGAATSYNEQF
TRBD2	TRBV27	TRBJ2-5	ASSTLGGYQETQY
.	TRBV2	TRBJ1-4	ASMAGNEKLF
.	TRBV5-4	TRBJ2-3	ASSVSGSSTDTQY
TRBD1	TRBV29-1	TRBJ2-5	SVERDRGQETQY
TRBD2	TRBV25-1	TRBJ2-2	ASSEDGLAAPGELF
TRBD1	TRBV15	TRBJ1-4	ATSPRRQGVEKLF
.	TRBV28	TRBJ1-1	ASTLWTANTEAF
.	TRBV27	TRBJ1-4	ASSVREGPNKKLF
TRBD1	TRBV6-5	TRBJ1-5	ASSLRDRNQPQH
TRBD1	TRBV5-1	TRBJ1-1	ASSPGAGGTEAF
TRBD1	TRBV12-3/TRBV12-4	TRBJ1-1	ASRRDRGGEAF
.	TRBV27	TRBJ1-5	ASSLEGVGNQPQH
.	TRBV5-4	TRBJ1-1	ASSLGGGNTEAF
.	TRBV19	TRBJ1-1	ASSIRGGGEAF
TRBD1	TRBV30	TRBJ1-5	ALGQEDSNQPQH
TRBD1	TRBV4-3	TRBJ1-2	ASSQNRGRQDGYT